The source of this T cell receptor (beta chain) is a study of neoadjuvant nivolumab and ipilimumab in lung cancer. Sequencing was performed with immunoSEQ multiplex PCR; in TCRdb, only in-frame clones are kept and a portion is missing. The data show approximately 21,000 clones, approximately 77% seen once. The ends were cut back, 5 bases at V and 5 bases at J, with 13 bases in the middle. This CDR3 comprises 13 residues. In germline, CDR1 is SGHRS, CDR2 YFSETQ. This receptor was obtained from an adult with non-small cell lung cancer. The input for sequencing was peripheral blood, taken before neoadjuvant nivolumab, alone or with ipilimumab. The chain links TRBV5-1 to TRBJ2-5; a possible D gene is TRBD2 (5 bases). The CDR3 here is CASRGRPGETQYF. The DNA for the CDR3 is TGCGCCAGCAGAGGCCGCCCGGGGGAGACCCAGTACTTC.